This T cell receptor beta chain was recovered during a study of blood T cell repertoires in COVID-19. On the study more broadly: PBMCs, B-cell-depleted T cells, or T cells were the source of the cDNA or gDNA that made up the material.

Sequencing was performed with immunoSEQ multiplex PCR; in TCRdb, only in-frame clones are kept and a portion is missing. The table lists about 160,000 clones, less than 85% of them singletons, with 15% to 20% in the top ten. The J segment lost 1 base and the V segment lost 8 bases, leaving 14 bases of the junction unmatched. This CDR3 is built from 18 residues. Germline CDR1 reads MDHEN; CDR2 reads SYDVKM. The study assigned cohorts using participant-reported clinical history. The chain couples TRBV28 to TRBJ2-3, with TRBD2 matching 11 bases. The receptor was isolated from a man in his sixties who had recovered from COVID-19. The specimen was PBMCs or T cells enriched from blood (not recorded which). The CDR3 region is CASGPPFTSGGRTDTQYF. Written as DNA, the CDR3 is TGTGCCAGCGGACCGCCCTTTACTAGCGGGGGCCGCACAGATACGCAGTATTTT.